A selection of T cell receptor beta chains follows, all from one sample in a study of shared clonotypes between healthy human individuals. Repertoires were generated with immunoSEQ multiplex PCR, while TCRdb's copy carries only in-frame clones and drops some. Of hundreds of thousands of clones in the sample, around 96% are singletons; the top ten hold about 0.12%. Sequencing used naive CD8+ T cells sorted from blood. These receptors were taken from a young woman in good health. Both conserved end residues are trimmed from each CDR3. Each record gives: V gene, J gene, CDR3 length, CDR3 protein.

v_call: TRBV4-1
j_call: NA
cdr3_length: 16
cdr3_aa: ASSQRTSGRVNLYEQY

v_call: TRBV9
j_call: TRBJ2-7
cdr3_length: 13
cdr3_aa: ASRGAGREFYEQY

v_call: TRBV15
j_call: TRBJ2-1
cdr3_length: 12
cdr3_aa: ATSRDFSGNEQF

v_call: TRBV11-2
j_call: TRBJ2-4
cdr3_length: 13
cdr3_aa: ASSPWDPAKNIQY

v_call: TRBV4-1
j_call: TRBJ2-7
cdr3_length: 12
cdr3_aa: ASSQTRDTYEQY

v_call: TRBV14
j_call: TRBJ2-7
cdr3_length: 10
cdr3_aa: ASSPGAYEQY

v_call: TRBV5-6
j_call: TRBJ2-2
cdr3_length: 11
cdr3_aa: ASSQWDFPELF

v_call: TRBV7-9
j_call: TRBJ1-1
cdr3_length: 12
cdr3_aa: ASSLVRGNTEAF

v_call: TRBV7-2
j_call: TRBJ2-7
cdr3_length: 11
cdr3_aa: ASSPTGTYEQY

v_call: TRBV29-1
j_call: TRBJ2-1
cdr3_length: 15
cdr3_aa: SSRLGAGGPGYNEQF

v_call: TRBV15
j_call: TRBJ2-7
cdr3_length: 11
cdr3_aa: ATSRYLSYEQY

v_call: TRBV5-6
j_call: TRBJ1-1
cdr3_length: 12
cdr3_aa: ASSAGRLNTEAF

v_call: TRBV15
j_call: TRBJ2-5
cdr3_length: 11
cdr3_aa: ATSRGAGETQY

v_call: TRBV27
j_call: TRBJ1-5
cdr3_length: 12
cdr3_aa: ASSLKYSNQPQH

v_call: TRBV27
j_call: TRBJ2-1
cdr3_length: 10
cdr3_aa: ASISGYNEQF

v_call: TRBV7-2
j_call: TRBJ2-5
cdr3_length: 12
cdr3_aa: ASSDTTTRETQY

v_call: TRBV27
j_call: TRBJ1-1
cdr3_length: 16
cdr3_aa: ASSFLGQGGEGNTEAF

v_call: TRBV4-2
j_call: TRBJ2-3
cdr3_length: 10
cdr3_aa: ASSQGGTGRY

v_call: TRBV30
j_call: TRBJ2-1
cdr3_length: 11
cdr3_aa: AWSITSSNEQF

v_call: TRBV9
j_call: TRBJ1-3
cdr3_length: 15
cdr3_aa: ASSVEGTTLSGNTIY

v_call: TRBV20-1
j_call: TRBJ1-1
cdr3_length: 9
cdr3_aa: SVDGNTEAF

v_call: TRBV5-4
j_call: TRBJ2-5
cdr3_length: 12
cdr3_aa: ASSHELVQETQY